A selection of T cell receptor beta chains follows, all from one sample in a study of T cell repertoires in cytomegalovirus infection. TCRdb independently ran MiXCR on the reads; one entry per CDR3 protein. Found here are more than 300,000 distinct CDR3 sequences, approximately 30% of them singletons; the top ten hold 13%. Their target antigens are unknown. The input for sequencing was cultured PBMCs, taken from culture after CMV antigen stimulation. These receptors were obtained from a human donor in good health (CMV status not recorded). Some clones in this sample may be carry-over from other donors' samples. Each CDR3 is given with its conserved first and last residue. D genes are given only for firm matches. Clone sizes are given selectively: once, few, many, or a class where the clone is expanded.

v_gene,d_gene,j_gene,abundance,CDR3nt,CDR3aa
TRBV20-1,TRBD1,TRBJ2-7,NA,TGCAGTGCTGGGCAGACAGGGTTCTACGAGCAGTACTTC,CSAGQTGFYEQYF
TRBV7-6,NA,TRBJ1-5,NA,TGTGCCAGCAGCTTAGCGGCAGGGGAGGGCAATCAGCCCCAGCATTTT,CASSLAAGEGNQPQHF
TRBV27,TRBD2,TRBJ2-3,few,TGTGCCAGCAGTTTACTCGGGGTAGCGGGAGGCACAGATACGCAGTATTTT,CASSLLGVAGGTDTQYF
TRBV2,NA,TRBJ2-1,NA,TGTGCCAGCAGTGAATTAGACCCCAGTTCCAATGAGCAGTTCTTC,CASSELDPSSNEQFF
TRBV28,NA,TRBJ2-3,NA,TGTGCCAGCAGTCCGGGACAATTGCCAGATACGCAGTATTTT,CASSPGQLPDTQYF
TRBV25-1,TRBD1,TRBJ2-6,few,TGTGCCAGCAGAGCCGGGACAGGGGGATCTGGGGCCAACGTCCTGACTTTC,CASRAGTGGSGANVLTF
TRBV11-2,NA,TRBJ1-2,NA,TGTGCCAGCAGCTTAGGCCAAATTGAGTTGTTGTATGGCTACACCTTC,CASSLGQIELLYGYTF
TRBV12-5,NA,TRBJ1-1,few,TGTGCTAGTGGTTGGGGGCGCAGGAACACTGAAGCTTTCTTT,CASGWGRRNTEAFF
TRBV4-3,NA,TRBJ1-4,few,TGCGCCAGCAGCCAAGTGGCAGGAAATGAAAAACTGTTTTTT,CASSQVAGNEKLFF
TRBV6-2/TRBV6-3,TRBD2,TRBJ2-1,NA,TGTGCCAGCAGCCCGACTAGCCCCAATGAGCAGTTCTTC,CASSPTSPNEQFF
TRBV7-2,NA,TRBJ2-5,many,TGTGCCAGCAGCTTAATTATCGGTACGGAGTGGGAGCGGCGTGGGACCCAGTACTTC,CASSLIIGTEWERRGTQYF
TRBV12-5,NA,TRBJ1-5,NA,TGTGCTACGACAGCTTATAGCAATCAGCCCCAGCATTTT,CATTAYSNQPQHF
TRBV5-5,NA,TRBJ2-7,few,TGTGCCAGCAGCCAGACGACTTACGAGCAGTACTTC,CASSQTTYEQYF